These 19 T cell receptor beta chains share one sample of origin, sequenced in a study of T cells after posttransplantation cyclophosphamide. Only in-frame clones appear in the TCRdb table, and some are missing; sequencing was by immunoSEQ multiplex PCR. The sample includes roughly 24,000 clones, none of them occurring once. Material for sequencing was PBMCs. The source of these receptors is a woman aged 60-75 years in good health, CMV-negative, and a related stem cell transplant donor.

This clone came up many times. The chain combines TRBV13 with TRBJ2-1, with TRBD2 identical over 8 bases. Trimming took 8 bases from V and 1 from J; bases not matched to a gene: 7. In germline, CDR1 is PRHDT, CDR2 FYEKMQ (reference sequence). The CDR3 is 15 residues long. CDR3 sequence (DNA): TGTGCCAGCGCGTTCTCGGGAGGGTCCTACAATGAGCAGTTCTTC. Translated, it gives CASAFSGGSYNEQFF. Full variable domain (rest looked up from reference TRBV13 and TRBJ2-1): AAGVIQSPRHLIKEKRETATLKCYPIPRHDTVYWYQQGPGQDPQFLISFYEKMQSDKGSIPDRFSAQQFSDYHSELNMSSLELGDSALYFCASAFSGGSYNEQFFGPGTRLTVL.

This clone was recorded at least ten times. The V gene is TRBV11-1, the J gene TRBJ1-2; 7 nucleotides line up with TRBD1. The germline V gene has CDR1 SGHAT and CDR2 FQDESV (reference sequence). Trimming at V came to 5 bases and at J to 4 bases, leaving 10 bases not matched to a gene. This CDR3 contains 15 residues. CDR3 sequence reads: CASSQTGEVLYGYTF. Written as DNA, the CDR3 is TGTGCCAGCAGCCAAACAGGGGAGGTACTCTATGGCTACACCTTC.

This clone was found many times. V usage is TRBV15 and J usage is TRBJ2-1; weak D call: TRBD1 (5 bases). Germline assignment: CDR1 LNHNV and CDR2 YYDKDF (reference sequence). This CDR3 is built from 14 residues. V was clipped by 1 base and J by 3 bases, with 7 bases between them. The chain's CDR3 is CATSRAGIYNEQFF. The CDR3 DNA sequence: TGTGCCACCAGCAGAGCAGGGATCTACAATGAGCAGTTCTTC. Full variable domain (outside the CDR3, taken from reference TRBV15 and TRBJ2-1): DAMVIQNPRYQVTQFGKPVTLSCSQTLNHNVMYWYQQKSSQAPKLLFHYYDKDFNNEADTPDNFQSRRPNTSFCFLDIRSPGLGDTAMYLCATSRAGIYNEQFFGPGTRLTVL.

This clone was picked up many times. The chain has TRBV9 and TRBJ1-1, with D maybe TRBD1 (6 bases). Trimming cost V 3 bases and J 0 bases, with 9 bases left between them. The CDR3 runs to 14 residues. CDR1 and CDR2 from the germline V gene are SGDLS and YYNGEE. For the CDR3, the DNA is TGTGCCAGCAGCGCCGGGACATTGAACACTGAAGCTTTCTTT. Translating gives CASSAGTLNTEAFF.

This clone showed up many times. CDR3: CASSMSDYWQFF. CDR3 coding DNA: TGTGCCAGTAGTATGTCGGACTATTGGCAGTTCTTC. V is TRBV19 and J is TRBJ2-1; a weak D match, TRBD2 (6 bases). The CDR3 runs to 12 residues. Germline assignment: CDR1 LNHDA and CDR2 SQIVND (reference sequence). V shed 3 bases and J shed 12 bases, with 12 bases lying between them.

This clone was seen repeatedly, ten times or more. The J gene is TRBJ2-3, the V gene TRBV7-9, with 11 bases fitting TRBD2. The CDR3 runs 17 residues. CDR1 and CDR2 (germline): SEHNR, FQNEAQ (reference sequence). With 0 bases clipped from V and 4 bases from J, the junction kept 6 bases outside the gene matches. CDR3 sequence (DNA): TGTGCCAGCAGCTTAGCGAGACTAGCGGGGATAGCAGATACGCAGTATTTT. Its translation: CASSLARLAGIADTQYF. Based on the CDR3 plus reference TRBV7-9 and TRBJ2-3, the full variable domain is DTGVSQNPRHKITKRGQNVTFRCDPISEHNRLYWYRQTLGQGPEFLTYFQNEAQLEKSRLLSDRFSAERPKGSFSTLEIQRTEQGDSAMYLCASSLARLAGIADTQYFGPGTRLTVL.

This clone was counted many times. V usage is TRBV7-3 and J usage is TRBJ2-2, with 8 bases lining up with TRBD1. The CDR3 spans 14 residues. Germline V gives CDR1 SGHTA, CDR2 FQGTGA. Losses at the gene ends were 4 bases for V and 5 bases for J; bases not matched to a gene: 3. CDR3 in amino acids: CASSSDRGTGELFF. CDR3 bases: TGTGCCAGCAGCTCTGACAGGGGAACCGGGGAGCTGTTTTTT.

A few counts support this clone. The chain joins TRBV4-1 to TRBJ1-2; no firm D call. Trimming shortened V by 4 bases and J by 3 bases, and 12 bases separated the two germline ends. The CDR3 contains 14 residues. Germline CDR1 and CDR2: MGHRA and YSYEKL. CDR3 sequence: CASSLEARDYGYTF. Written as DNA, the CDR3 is TGCGCCAGCAGCCTCGAGGCGAGGGACTATGGCTACACCTTC.

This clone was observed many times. Here the CDR3 reads CASSFTAGNRAFF. DNA of the CDR3: TGTGCCAGCAGCTTTACGGCAGGAAATAGGGCTTTCTTT. The chain carries TRBV5-4 and TRBJ1-1; D is undetermined. The CDR3 length is 13 residues. V was shortened by 2 bases and J by 11 bases, with 16 bases between the two germline ends. The V gene's germline CDR1 is SGHNT and CDR2 YYREEE (reference sequence).

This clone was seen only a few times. CDR3 bases: TGTGCCATCCGTCAGGATAACTATGGCTACACCTTC. Protein sequence: CAIRQDNYGYTF. The rearrangement links TRBV28 to TRBJ1-2; no clear D. CDR3 length equals 12 residues. The V end was cut by 10 bases, the J end by 1 base, with 10 bases between. Germline CDR1 reads MDHEN; CDR2 reads SYDVKM.

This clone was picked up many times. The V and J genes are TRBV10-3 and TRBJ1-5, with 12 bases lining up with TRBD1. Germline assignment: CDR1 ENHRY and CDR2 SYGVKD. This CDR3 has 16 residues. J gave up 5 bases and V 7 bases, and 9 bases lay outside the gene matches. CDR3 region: CAIKDRDRGLDQPQHF. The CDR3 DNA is TGTGCCATCAAGGACCGGGACAGGGGGCTCGATCAGCCCCAGCATTTT.

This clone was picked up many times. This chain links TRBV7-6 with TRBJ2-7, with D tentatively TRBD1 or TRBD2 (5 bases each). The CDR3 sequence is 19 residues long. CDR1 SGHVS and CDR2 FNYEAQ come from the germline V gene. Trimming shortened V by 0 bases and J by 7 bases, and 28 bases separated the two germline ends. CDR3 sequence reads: CASSLALGRDRSQPGEQYV. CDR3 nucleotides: TGTGCCAGCAGCTTAGCGTTGGGCAGGGACCGATCTCAACCGGGGGAGCAGTACGTC.

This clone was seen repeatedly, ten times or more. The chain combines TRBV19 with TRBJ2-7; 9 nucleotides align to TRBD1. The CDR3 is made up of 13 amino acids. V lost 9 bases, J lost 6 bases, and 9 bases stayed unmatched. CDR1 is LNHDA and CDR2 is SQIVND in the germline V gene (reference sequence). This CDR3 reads CARISQGASEQYV. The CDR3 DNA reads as TGTGCCAGAATTTCACAGGGGGCCTCCGAGCAGTACGTC.

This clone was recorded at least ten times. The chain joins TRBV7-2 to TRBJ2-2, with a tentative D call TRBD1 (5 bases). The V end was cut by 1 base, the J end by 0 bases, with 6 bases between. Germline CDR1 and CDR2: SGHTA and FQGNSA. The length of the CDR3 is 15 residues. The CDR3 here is CASSLGRANTGELFF. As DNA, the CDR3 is TGTGCCAGCAGCTTAGGCAGGGCGAACACCGGGGAGCTGTTTTTT.

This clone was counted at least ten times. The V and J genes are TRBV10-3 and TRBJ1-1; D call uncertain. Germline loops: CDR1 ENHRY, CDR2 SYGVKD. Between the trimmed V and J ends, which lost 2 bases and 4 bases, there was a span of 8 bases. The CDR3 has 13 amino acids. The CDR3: CAISEAGFTEAFF. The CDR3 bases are TGTGCCATCAGTGAGGCAGGATTCACTGAAGCTTTCTTT.

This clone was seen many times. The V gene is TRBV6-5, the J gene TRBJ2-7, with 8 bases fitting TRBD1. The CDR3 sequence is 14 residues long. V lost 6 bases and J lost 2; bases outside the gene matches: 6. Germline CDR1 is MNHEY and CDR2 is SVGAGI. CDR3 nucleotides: TGTGCCAGCAGCCCCGGACAGGGTACCTACGAGCAGTACTTC. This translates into CASSPGQGTYEQYF.

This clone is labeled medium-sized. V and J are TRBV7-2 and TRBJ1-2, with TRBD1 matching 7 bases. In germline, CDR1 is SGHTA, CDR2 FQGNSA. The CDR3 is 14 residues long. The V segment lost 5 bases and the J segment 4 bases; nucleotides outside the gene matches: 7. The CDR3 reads CASSLPTGSYGYTF. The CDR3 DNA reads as TGTGCCAGCAGCCTCCCGACAGGGTCCTATGGCTACACCTTC.

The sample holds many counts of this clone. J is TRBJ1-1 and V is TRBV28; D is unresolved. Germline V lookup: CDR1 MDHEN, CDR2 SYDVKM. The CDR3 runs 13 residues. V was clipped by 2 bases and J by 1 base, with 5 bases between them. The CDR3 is CASSLEKNTEAFF. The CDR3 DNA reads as TGTGCCAGCAGTTTAGAGAAGAACACTGAAGCTTTCTTT.

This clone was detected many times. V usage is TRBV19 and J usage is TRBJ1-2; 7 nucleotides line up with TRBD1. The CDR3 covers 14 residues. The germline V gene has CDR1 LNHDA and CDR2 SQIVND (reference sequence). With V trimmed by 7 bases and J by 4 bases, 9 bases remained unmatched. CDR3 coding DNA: TGTGCCAGTAAGGAACAGGGGCGCTTCTATGGCTACACCTTC. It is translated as CASKEQGRFYGYTF.